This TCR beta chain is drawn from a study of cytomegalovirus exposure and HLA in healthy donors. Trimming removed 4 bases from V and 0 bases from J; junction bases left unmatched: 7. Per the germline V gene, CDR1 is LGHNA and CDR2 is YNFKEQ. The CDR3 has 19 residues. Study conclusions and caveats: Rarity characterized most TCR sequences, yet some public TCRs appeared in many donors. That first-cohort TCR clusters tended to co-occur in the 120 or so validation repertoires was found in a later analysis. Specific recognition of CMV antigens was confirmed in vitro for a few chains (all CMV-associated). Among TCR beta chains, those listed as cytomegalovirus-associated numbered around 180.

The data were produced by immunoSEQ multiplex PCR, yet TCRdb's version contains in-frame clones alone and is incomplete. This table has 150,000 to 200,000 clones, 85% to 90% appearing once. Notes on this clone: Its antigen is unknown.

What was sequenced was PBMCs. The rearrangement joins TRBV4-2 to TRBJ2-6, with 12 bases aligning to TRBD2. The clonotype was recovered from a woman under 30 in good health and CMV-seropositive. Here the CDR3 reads CASSRTGLAGRSGANVLTF. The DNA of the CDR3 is TGTGCCAGCAGCCGGACGGGACTAGCGGGCCGCTCTGGGGCCAACGTCCTGACTTTC.